These 26 T cell receptor beta chains share one sample of origin, sequenced in a study of blood T cell repertoires in COVID-19. Here immunoSEQ multiplex PCR was the method, and the copy in TCRdb shows in-frame clones only, minus some. The repertoire holds 200,000 to 250,000 clones, around 83% seen once, with 2.9% in the top ten. Material: peripheral blood. The source is a man in his fifties with active or convalescent COVID-19.

The chain carries TRBV28 and TRBJ1-6; tentatively, D is TRBD1 (5 bases). The V gene lost 4 bases and the J gene lost 10 bases, with 8 bases spanning the gap. Per germline, CDR1 MDHEN and CDR2 SYDVKM. CDR3 size: 12 residues. The CDR3 nucleotides read TGTGCCAGCAGTTCAGGGTCCTCACCCCTCCACTTT. It encodes CASSSGSSPLHF.

Only one count was recorded for this clone. The chain carries TRBV19 and TRBJ1-2; TRBD1 matches at 9 bases. Germline trimming cut 6 bases from V and 2 bases from J; bases unmatched to any gene: 7. CDR3 length equals 15 residues. Looked up from germline, CDR1 is LNHDA and CDR2 is SQIVND (reference sequence). This CDR3 is CASSSPGQGNYGYTF. DNA for the CDR3: TGTGCCAGTAGCTCCCCGGGACAGGGAAACTATGGCTACACCTTC.

The V call is TRBV5-1, the J call TRBJ2-5, with TRBD2 matching over 12 bases. The germline V gene has CDR1 SGHRS and CDR2 YFSETQ. This CDR3 comprises 16 residues. V was pared by 1 base and J by 5 bases, with 6 bases of the junction left unmatched. The CDR3 coding sequence is TGCGCCAGCAGCTTGCCGGCTAGCGGGGGGGCGGAGACCCAGTACTTC. As protein: CASSLPASGGAETQYF.

The chain combines TRBV28 with TRBJ2-7; 8 nucleotides agree with TRBD2. The CDR3 is 12 amino acids. Germline values: CDR1 MDHEN, CDR2 SYDVKM. The trim removed 6 bases at V and 4 bases at J, leaving 2 bases unmatched. CDR3 DNA: TGTGCCAGCAGACTAGCGGCGTACGAGCAGTACTTC. As protein: CASRLAAYEQYF.

The genes are TRBV1 and TRBJ1-1; TRBD1 reflects the table's D call only, with no check against the DNA. TRBV1 is a known pseudogene. CDR3 length: 24 amino acids. CDR3 loop: CTSSRNPGTGGNGAFISFHTEAFF. The CDR3 DNA sequence: TGCACCAGCAGCCGAAATCCCGGGACAGGGGGGAATGGCGCCTTCATATCTTTCCACACTGAAGCTTTCTTT.

The CDR3 nucleotides read TGTGCCAGCCCGGACTCCACCCGCCGGCAGTACTTC. Protein product: CASPDSTRRQYF. The V gene is TRBV28, the J gene TRBJ2-7; a possible D gene is TRBD2 (5 bases). CDR3 size: 12 residues. The germline V and J ends were trimmed by 8 bases and 9 bases, with 17 bases remaining between them. Germline V gene lookup returns CDR1 MDHEN and CDR2 SYDVKM.

The chain couples TRBV5-4 to TRBJ1-4, with 9 bases fitting TRBD1. The CDR3 runs to 15 residues. CDR1 is SGHNT and CDR2 is YYREEE in the germline V gene (reference sequence). Losses at the gene ends were 4 bases for V and 7 bases for J; bases not matched to a gene: 8. The CDR3 DNA reads as TGTGCCAGCAGCCGAGACAGGGGGAATAGTGAAAAACTGTTTTTT. As protein: CASSRDRGNSEKLFF. Full variable domain (rest looked up from reference TRBV5-4 and TRBJ1-4): ETGVTQSPTHLIKTRGQQVTLRCSSQSGHNTVSWYQQALGQGPQFIFQYYREEENGRGNFPPRFSGLQFPNYSSELNVNALELDDSALYLCASSRDRGNSEKLFFGSGTQLSVL.

CDR3 sequence: CASSLQGQSEKLFF. CDR3 bases: TGCGCCAGCAGCTTACAGGGCCAGAGTGAAAAACTGTTTTTT. The chain has TRBV5-1 and TRBJ1-4, with a tentative D call TRBD1 (6 bases). The V and J ends lost 2 bases and 7 bases respectively, with 12 bases between them. The CDR3 extends over 14 amino acids. Germline V gives CDR1 SGHRS, CDR2 YFSETQ.

The chain links TRBV2 to TRBJ1-4; TRBD1 matches 9 bases. Germline V lookup: CDR1 SNHLY, CDR2 FYNNEI. The CDR3 length is 15 residues. V dropped 4 bases and J dropped 7; count of bases not matched to a gene: 7. For the CDR3, the DNA is TGTGCCAGCAGTGGATACAGGGGGCAGGGTGAAAAACTGTTTTTT. Its protein is CASSGYRGQGEKLFF. Complete variable domain (other parts from reference TRBV2 and TRBJ1-4): EPEVTQTPSHQVTQMGQEVILRCVPISNHLYFYWYRQILGQKVEFLVSFYNNEISEKSEIFDDQFSVERPDGSNFTLKIRSTKLEDSAMYFCASSGYRGQGEKLFFGSGTQLSVL.

The gene calls are TRBV12-5 and TRBJ1-1; TRBD1 might be the D (5 bases). Germline V gives CDR1 LGHNT, CDR2 FRNRAP. The V end lost 6 bases, the J end lost 4 bases, and 15 bases lay between the germline ends. The CDR3 totals 14 residues. The CDR3 coding sequence is TGTGCTAGTGGCTCCGAGTTGGGGGGCACTGAAGCTTTCTTT. Its translation is CASGSELGGTEAFF.

The rearrangement uses TRBV30 and TRBJ2-3; 10 nucleotides line up with TRBD2. Trimming removed 1 base from V and 2 bases from J; junction bases left unmatched: 3. The CDR3 is 15 residues long. Germline lookup yields CDR1 GTSNPN and CDR2 SVGIG (reference sequence). CDR3: CAWSGLAGATDTQYF. CDR3 nucleotide sequence: TGTGCCTGGAGTGGGCTAGCGGGGGCCACAGATACGCAGTATTTT.

The chain joins TRBV30 to TRBJ2-2; D unresolved. The CDR3 loop spans 15 amino acids. Germline CDR1 GTSNPN, CDR2 SVGIG (reference sequence). V lost 1 base, J lost 6 bases, and 15 bases lay in between. The CDR3 region is CAWSGGFSSAGELFF. The CDR3 DNA reads TGTGCCTGGAGTGGCGGATTTTCTTCAGCCGGGGAGCTGTTTTTT. The full variable domain, in which reference TRBV30 and TRBJ2-2 provide the parts outside the CDR3, is SQTIHQWPATLVQPVGSPLSLECTVEGTSNPNLYWYRQAAGRGLQLLFYSVGIGQISSEVPQNLSASRPQDRQFILSSKKLLLSDSGFYLCAWSGGFSSAGELFFGEGSRLTVL.

The table lists this clone with a few counts. This chain joins TRBV7-3 and TRBJ2-2, with 7 bases aligning to TRBD1. The CDR3 sequence is 15 residues long. Looked up from germline, CDR1 is SGHTA and CDR2 is FQGTGA. V shed 2 bases, J shed 5 bases, and the junction held 5 bases outside the gene matches. CDR3 amino acids: CASSLRGRGTGELFF. CDR3 in DNA: TGTGCCAGCAGCTTACGAGGCAGGGGGACCGGGGAGCTGTTTTTT.

The chain uses TRBV18 and TRBJ2-5, with D uncertain. This CDR3 has 13 residues. The germline gives CDR1 KGHSH, CDR2 LQKENI. The V gene lost 3 bases and the J gene lost 4 bases, with 9 bases spanning the gap. CDR3: CASSPEPGETQYF. Here the CDR3 DNA reads TGTGCCAGCTCACCTGAACCCGGAGAGACCCAGTACTTC.

This rearrangement joins TRBV15 to TRBJ1-1; D not resolved. Trimming shortened V by 1 base and J by 1 base, and 10 bases separated the two germline ends. CDR1 and CDR2 from the germline V gene are LNHNV and YYDKDF (reference sequence). The CDR3 sequence is 15 residues long. The chain's CDR3 is CATSRGPQENTEAFF. As DNA, the CDR3 is TGTGCCACCAGCAGAGGTCCACAAGAGAACACTGAAGCTTTCTTT.

The chain has TRBV6-6 and TRBJ1-3; D call uncertain. Trimming took off 9 bases at V and 0 bases at J, with 12 bases between the two ends. Per the germline V gene, CDR1 is MNHNY and CDR2 is SVGAGI (reference sequence). The CDR3 extends over 14 amino acids. For the CDR3, the DNA is TGTGCCAGTTCCCCTGCGGGCTCTGGAAACACCATATATTTT. Its translation is CASSPAGSGNTIYF.

The chain carries TRBV2 and TRBJ2-3; no clear D gene. The CDR3 length is 10 residues. The germline V and J ends were trimmed by 6 bases and 6 bases, with 4 bases remaining between them. Germline CDR1 reads SNHLY; CDR2 reads FYNNEI. DNA for the CDR3: TGTGCCAGCAGCGGGGATACGCAGTATTTT. Translation gives CASSGDTQYF.

This chain joins TRBV9 and TRBJ1-1; the match to TRBD1 covers 7 bases. The junction had 5 bases not matched to a gene; V was cut back by 1 base and J by 5 bases. This CDR3 comprises 14 residues. The germline V gene encodes CDR1 SGDLS and CDR2 YYNGEE. CDR3 sequence (DNA): TGTGCCAGCAGCGTAAAACCAGGGGGAACTGAAGCTTTCTTT. Translated, it gives CASSVKPGGTEAFF.

This clone was seen more than once but under ten times. This sequence joins TRBV29-1 and TRBJ2-7, with D tentatively TRBD1 (6 bases). Deletions cut 6 bases from V and 1 base from J, with 19 bases between. The CDR3 is 15 residues long. CDR1 and CDR2 from the germline V gene are SQVTM and ANQGSEA. DNA of the CDR3: TGCAGCGTATGGGCGACAGGTCAAGGTTCCTACGAGCAGTACTTC. It translates to CSVWATGQGSYEQYF.

The rearrangement links TRBV28 to TRBJ1-1; 10 bases match TRBD1. The V gene's germline CDR1 is MDHEN and CDR2 SYDVKM. This CDR3 is built from 16 residues. After removal of 1 base from V and 5 bases from J, the junction contained 7 bases not matched to a gene. The DNA of the CDR3 is TGTGCCAGCAGTTTATACGGACAGGGGGTGACAACTGAAGCTTTCTTT. This codes for CASSLYGQGVTTEAFF. Full variable domain (missing parts from reference TRBV28 and TRBJ1-1): DVKVTQSSRYLVKRTGEKVFLECVQDMDHENMFWYRQDPGLGLRLIYFSYDVKMKEKGDIPEGYSVSREKKERFSLILESASTNQTSMYLCASSLYGQGVTTEAFFGQGTRLTVV.

This chain joins TRBV13 and TRBJ2-1; 10 bases match TRBD1. The CDR3 has 14 amino acids. Germline V gene data show CDR1 as PRHDT and CDR2 as FYEKMQ (reference sequence). V was clipped by 3 bases and J by 6 bases; unmatched bases: 2. The chain's CDR3 is CASSFWTGGNEQFF. DNA of the CDR3: TGTGCCAGCAGCTTTTGGACAGGGGGCAATGAGCAGTTCTTC. Drawing the rest from reference TRBV13 and TRBJ2-1, the complete variable domain is AAGVIQSPRHLIKEKRETATLKCYPIPRHDTVYWYQQGPGQDPQFLISFYEKMQSDKGSIPDRFSAQQFSDYHSELNMSSLELGDSALYFCASSFWTGGNEQFFGPGTRLTVL.

The chain recombines TRBV19 with TRBJ1-4; no clear D. Germline lookup yields CDR1 LNHDA and CDR2 SQIVND (reference sequence). V was pared by 3 bases and J by 8 bases, with 13 bases between. The CDR3 consists of 14 residues. In nucleotides, the CDR3 is TGTGCCAGTAGTATTAGGAGGTTGGGGGAAAAACTGTTTTTT. It yields the protein CASSIRRLGEKLFF.

This clone is labeled medium-sized. The J gene is TRBJ1-2, the V gene TRBV28; possible D gene TRBD1, 5 bases. V shed 5 bases and J shed 3 bases, with 13 bases lying between them. CDR3 size: 14 residues. Per germline, CDR1 MDHEN and CDR2 SYDVKM. CDR3 in DNA: TGTGCCAGCAGTCCTCCAGGGTTTTACTATGGCTACACCTTC. As protein: CASSPPGFYYGYTF.

The genes are TRBV14 and TRBJ1-1; 9 bases match TRBD1. From germline, CDR1 is SGHDN and CDR2 FVKESK. CDR3 length: 14 residues. With V trimmed by 3 bases and J by 10 bases, 9 bases remained unmatched. This chain's CDR3 is CASSHPGQGIGAFF. CDR3 DNA: TGTGCCAGCAGCCACCCGGGACAGGGCATCGGAGCTTTCTTT. The full variable domain, in which reference TRBV14 and TRBJ1-1 provide the parts outside the CDR3, is EAGVTQFPSHSVIEKGQTVTLRCDPISGHDNLYWYRRVMGKEIKFLLHFVKESKQDESGMPNNRFLAERTGGTYSTLKVQPAELEDSGVYFCASSHPGQGIGAFFGQGTRLTVV.

This clone appeared once. The rearrangement links TRBV19 to TRBJ2-3; 15 bases match TRBD2. The V and J ends lost 1 base and 4 bases, in that order; junction bases with no gene match: 6. CDR3 length: 18 residues. The V gene's germline CDR1 is LNHDA and CDR2 SQIVND (reference sequence). This CDR3 reads CASSIGGLAGGPPDTQYF. The CDR3 bases are TGTGCCAGTAGTATAGGCGGACTAGCGGGGGGGCCTCCAGATACGCAGTATTTT.

The chain combines TRBV3-1 (or the pseudogene TRBV3-2) with TRBJ2-1, with D possibly TRBD1 on 6 matching bases. The CDR3 consists of 18 residues. V lost 1 base and J lost 3, with 19 bases in between. CDR1 and CDR2 (germline): LGHDT, YNNKEL (reference sequence). The chain's CDR3 is CASSQVRAGVIFYNEQFF. In DNA form, the CDR3 reads TGTGCCAGCAGCCAAGTCCGTGCAGGGGTGATCTTCTACAATGAGCAGTTCTTC.